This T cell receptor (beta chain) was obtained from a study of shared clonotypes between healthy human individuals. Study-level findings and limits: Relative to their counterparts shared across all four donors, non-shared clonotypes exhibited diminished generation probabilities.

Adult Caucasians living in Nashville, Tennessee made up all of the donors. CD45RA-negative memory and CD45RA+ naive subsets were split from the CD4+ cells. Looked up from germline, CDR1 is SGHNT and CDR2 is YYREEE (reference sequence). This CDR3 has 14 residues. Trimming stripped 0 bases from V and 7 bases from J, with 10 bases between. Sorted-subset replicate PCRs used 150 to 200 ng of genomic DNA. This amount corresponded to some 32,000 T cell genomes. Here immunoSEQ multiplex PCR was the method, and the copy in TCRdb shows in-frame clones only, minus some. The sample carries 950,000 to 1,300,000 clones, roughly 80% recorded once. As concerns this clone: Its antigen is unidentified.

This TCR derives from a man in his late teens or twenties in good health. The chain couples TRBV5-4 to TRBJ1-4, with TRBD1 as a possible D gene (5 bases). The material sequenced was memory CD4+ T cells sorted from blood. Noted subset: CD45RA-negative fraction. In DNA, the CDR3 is TGTGCCAGCAGCTTGGCAGGGCAGGGTGAAAAACTGTTTTTT. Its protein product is CASSLAGQGEKLFF.